The T cell receptor beta chain described here comes from a study of cytomegalovirus exposure and HLA in healthy donors. Study in general: There were several hundred genotyped donors. Of these, about 81% fell in the genetic ancestry cluster associated with self-reported Caucasian donors.

The PCR contained 60 Vbeta and 13 Jbeta primers. Using immunoSEQ multiplex PCR, the repertoire was profiled, and TCRdb retains in-frame clones only, with some absent. This table has approximately 93,000 clones, nearly 80% appearing once. Germline V lookup: CDR1 SEHNR, CDR2 FQNEAQ (reference sequence). The CDR3 runs 15 residues. The trim removed 2 bases at V and 5 bases at J, leaving 6 bases unmatched. The TCR sequence derives from a woman in her forties in good health and CMV-seronegative. V usage is TRBV7-9 and J usage is TRBJ2-7, with TRBD2 matching over 10 bases. Sequencing was done on a sample of PBMCs. The CDR3 sequence: CASSLLSSGSHEQYF. CDR3 sequence (DNA): TGTGCCAGCAGCTTACTGTCTAGCGGGAGTCACGAGCAGTACTTC.